The 18 T cell receptor beta chains reported below all come from one sample, sequenced in a study of T cells expressing NK-cell markers. For each CDR3 protein, TCRdb gives one entry from its re-call of the 5' RACE reads, without DNA. This listing includes about 380,000 distinct CDR3 sequences. The specimen was blood T cells: a sorted CD56 or NKG2C T cell subset, CD4+ or CD8+ T cells, or bulk PBMC T cells (not recorded which). The receptors originated from a man aged 18 to 69 in good health.

This chain joins TRBV7-2 and TRBJ1-5; the TCRdb D gene call, TRBD1, has no DNA to confirm it. Germline V gene lookup returns CDR1 SGHTA and CDR2 FQGNSA. This CDR3 has 17 amino acids. The chain's CDR3 is CASSLARGTVINQPQHF.

The chain combines TRBV12-3 or TRBV12-4 with TRBJ1-1. The CDR3 is 14 residues long. The CDR3 is CASRLATTGTEAFF.

The chain links TRBV5-1 to TRBJ1-1; the D gene TCRdb calls, TRBD1, cannot be checked with no DNA. The CDR3 length is 16 residues. Germline CDR1 is SGHRS and CDR2 is YFSETQ. The chain's CDR3 is CASSRGQGNRNTEAFF.

CDR3: CATQTSGSSWDTQYF. The chain recombines TRBV6-1 with TRBJ2-3; the TCRdb call, TRBD2, lacks DNA for checking. The CDR3 is made up of 15 amino acids. Germline lookup yields CDR1 MNHNS and CDR2 SASEGT.

CDR3 sequence: CAWRSGTKYTGELFF. J is TRBJ2-2 and V is TRBV30; TCRdb's assignment of TRBD2 cannot be checked, as there is no DNA. This CDR3 has 15 residues. Per the germline V gene, CDR1 is GTSNPN and CDR2 is SVGIG (reference sequence).

The gene calls are TRBV4-2 and TRBJ2-1; TCRdb returns TRBD1, unconfirmable since there is no DNA. Germline loops: CDR1 LGHNA, CDR2 YNFKEQ. CDR3 length equals 14 residues. This CDR3 reads CASSQSRGYNEQFF.

The chain joins TRBV7-9 to TRBJ2-5; TCRdb indicates TRBD1, and absent DNA this call remains unverified. This CDR3 is 15 amino acids long. CDR1 is SEHNR and CDR2 is FQNEAQ in the germline V gene (reference sequence). The CDR3 sequence is CASSLVLGPAETQYF.

The chain joins TRBV3-1 to TRBJ2-7; as DNA is missing, the TRBD2 call by TCRdb cannot be tested. The CDR3 contains 15 residues. Per the germline V gene, CDR1 is LGHDT and CDR2 is YNNKEL (reference sequence). The CDR3 sequence is CASSQERGYSYEQYF.

The chain is built from TRBV7-2 and TRBJ2-1. The CDR3 sequence is 14 residues long. The germline V gene encodes CDR1 SGHTA and CDR2 FQGNSA. CDR3 protein: CASSRIPTYNEQFF.

The J gene is TRBJ2-2, the V gene TRBV7-3; TCRdb designates TRBD2, a call that cannot be tested without DNA. This CDR3 is 17 amino acids long. Germline values: CDR1 SGHTA, CDR2 FQGTGA. CDR3 in amino acids: CASSWTLAGGDTGELFF.

The chain employs TRBV10-3 and TRBJ2-7. The CDR3 covers 13 residues. From germline, CDR1 is ENHRY and CDR2 SYGVKD. CDR3 region: CAISERTAYEQYF.

The chain combines TRBV5-5 with TRBJ1-2; lacking DNA, the TRBD1 call made by TCRdb goes unchecked. The CDR3 is 18 amino acids. Germline CDR1 reads SGHKS; CDR2 reads YYEKEE (reference sequence). CDR3: CASSSGAPRDREHYGYTF.

The gene calls are TRBV3-1 and TRBJ1-2; TCRdb returns TRBD1, unconfirmable since there is no DNA. Germline lookup yields CDR1 LGHDT and CDR2 YNNKEL (reference sequence). The CDR3 is made up of 15 amino acids. This chain's CDR3 is CASSPGGIQGYGYTF.

This chain connects TRBV9 to TRBJ1-1; there is no DNA to check the TCRdb D call of TRBD1. Germline V gene data show CDR1 as SGDLS and CDR2 as YYNGEE. The CDR3 spans 14 residues. The CDR3 reads CASSPEYRGQEAFF.

The rearrangement uses TRBV7-2 and TRBJ1-2. This CDR3 spans 12 amino acids. Germline values: CDR1 SGHTA, CDR2 FQGNSA. The CDR3: CASSLEVQGYTF.

The V call is TRBV5-1, the J call TRBJ2-7; TCRdb outputs TRBD2, but without DNA this stays unchecked. Germline CDR1 reads SGHRS; CDR2 reads YFSETQ. The CDR3 is made up of 16 amino acids. The CDR3 region is CASSSSLAGGPYEQYF.

This chain uses TRBV6-1 with TRBJ2-2; the TCRdb call, TRBD1, lacks DNA for checking. Germline V gene sequence: CDR1 MNHNS, CDR2 SASEGT. The CDR3 consists of 16 residues. Here the CDR3 reads CASSEGSRGLFGELFF.

This rearrangement joins TRBV12-3 or TRBV12-4 to TRBJ2-5; TCRdb calls TRBD2, which cannot be checked without DNA. The CDR3 extends over 14 amino acids. CDR3 amino acids: CASRRASGQETQYF.